This T cell receptor beta chain was identified during a study of long-term antiretroviral therapy in people with HIV (dated by TCRdb to 2021 to 2024). For the wider study: The earliest samples were collected roughly a decade before the 2015 WHO recommendation for immediate ART, at a time when ART was usually postponed until CD4 counts fell. A retrospective serial study tested whether changes in peripheral blood TRB repertoire composition and diversity were associated with ART initiation and durable HIV suppression. The cohort contributed over 150 cryopreserved PBMC samples from fewer than 35 adults with confirmed HIV infection, collected serially over a mean of 6 years (range 1-12). About 40% of the roughly 30 participants with HIV were female. No cross-contamination during QIAcube processing turned up in test extractions that ran a monoclonal T-cell line alongside 33 polyclonal samples.

The CDR3 spans 16 residues, from the cysteine through the phenylalanine. Left in the record is the CDR3 DNA by itself, 48 bases read in frame from the first base. From the germline V gene, CDR1 is SNHLY and CDR2 is FYNNEI. Trimming accounts for 6 bases at V and 10 bases at J, while the number of junction bases matched to no gene is 15. Notes on this clone: Its binding antigen is unknown. No much larger clonotype is one base removed from it; base qualities were not supplied.

The investigation overall reported the following: Samples dated from about 2004 to 2017, and the ART regimens used may be less effective than current ones. Unsorted PBMC were profiled instead of sorted CD4+ and CD8+ T cells because pre-ART samples had limited cell numbers. Starting ART was linked to a significant rise in TRB diversity, yet even after long-term ART the diversity remained significantly lower than in transplant donor controls. Expanded TRB clones identified before ART initiation dominated the repertoire at all time points, although this dominance fluctuated and declined in many PLHIV after ART. Narrower CDR3 length ranges were observed in HIV repertoires than in controls, and an antigen-experienced repertoire with only a slight naive shift after ART was suggested by the network structure. Inferences about post-ART repertoire changes are limited because no data were available on ART adherence, viral resistance or therapy changes. Since PBMC availability was limited, sequencing covered only the TCR beta chain, with no alpha chain pairing.

The immunoSEQ hsTCRB v3.0 assay was used at survey level resolution to sequence the TRB variable region. The targeted TRB sequencing depth was about 35,000-55,000 T-cell genomes per sample. An Illumina MiSeq with a v3 150-cycle kit was used to sequence the pooled TRB libraries. Under the source paper's analysis protocol: Repertoire analysis ran in R within a reproducible Nextflow workflow covering QC, data transformation and analysis. LymphoSeq2, an R package for exploring AIRR-Seq data, was used to implement custom analyses. Several samples yielding fewer than 5000 total TRB sequences were excluded, leaving 150 to 200 analyzed HIV repertoires. Among the roughly 190 retained HIV repertoires, approximately 59 were collected before ART initiation and 129 after ART initiation. Repertoires were downsampled to 5000 TRB nucleotide sequences, with summary statistics averaged over 100 downsampling iterations. TRB sequences were retained for analysis only if CDR3 regions of at least seven amino acids were present. Two measures captured diversity: a Shannon entropy-derived clonality score and the Gini coefficient. In the repertoire networks, any two of the top 5000 CDR3 amino acid sequences were connected whenever the two sequences differed by an edit distance of one. GLIPH2 predicted antigen specificity groups and MHC restriction for TRB CDR3 amino acid sequences. CDR3 amino acid sequences were matched against VDJdb and McPAS-TCR to flag known CMV, EBV, HIV or tissue antigen associations. Pre-ART, post-ART and control groups were compared with Wilcoxon signed-rank tests and Holm-Bonferroni correction. Here the immuneACCESS table is served through TCRdb, limited to in-frame sequences with V and J called. Missing clones are a known gap in these copies; in checked studies unresolved V genes cover under half, and the rest lacks a known reason. V, J and clone size derive from that table, while D and trimming were established from the DNA sequence. The sample table holds about 19,000 clones, of which just over 75% were seen once. The ten largest clones add up to approximately 15% of the sample.

To be included, a participant needed at least one PBMC sample from before ART initiation plus at least two post-ART samples. All participants with HIV were treated in the United States of America. Before DNA extraction, cryopreserved samples of roughly 0.95-10 million PBMC were thawed and washed. At the time of the earliest PBMC sample, participants with HIV were aged between about 20 and 60 years. Each participant contributed PBMC samples from 1-4 timepoints before ART initiation and 2-8 timepoints after ART initiation, with a median of 7 samples. For every participant, serial HIV viral load, CD4+ T-cell count, ART history and demographic data were obtained. Genomic DNA was extracted from unsorted PBMC with a Qiagen kit on a QIAcube, processed in batches of 12 samples.

This clonotype was sampled from a woman in her forties or fifties with HIV. Sequencing used unsorted PBMCs, obtained 0.5 years before starting antiretroviral therapy. The rearranged segments are TRBV2 and TRBJ1-3, and 10 bases in between align with TRBD1. CDR3 sequence: CASSGGSRDRGTTIYF. The DNA sequence follows: TGTGCCAGCAGCGGGGGTTCGCGGGACAGGGGTACGACCATATATTTT.